The clone carrying this T cell receptor beta chain was seen at least ten times. The antigen is not known. This specimen belongs to a study of glioma-infiltrating T cells. Study background: Glioblastomas were WHO grade IV, sampled at first diagnosis; low-grade were grade II.

Amplification of TCR alpha and beta CDR3 regions from RNA used iRepertoire nested multiplex PCR. One entry per CDR3 protein, called by TCRdb with MiXCR from the multiplex PCR reads. Of about 380,000 distinct CDR3 sequences in the sample, 41% were seen once. The CDR3 has 15 amino acids. Germline V gives CDR1 SGHTA, CDR2 FQGNSA. Trimming left V 5 bases short and J 0 bases short, with 12 bases between. Points from the study as a whole: Above-expected tissue-blood divergence occurred in all gliomas, most in low-grade ones.

The origin of this receptor is a human donor with low-grade glioma or glioblastoma, undergoing nonglioma brain surgery, or in good health (not recorded which). The J gene is TRBJ2-3, the V gene TRBV7-2; no clear D. The source material was glioma tissue, nonneoplastic brain tissue, or PBMCs (not recorded which). CDR3 region: CASSLDRYSTDTQYF. CDR3 bases: TGTGCCAGCAGCCTCGATCGGTACAGCACAGATACGCAGTATTTT.